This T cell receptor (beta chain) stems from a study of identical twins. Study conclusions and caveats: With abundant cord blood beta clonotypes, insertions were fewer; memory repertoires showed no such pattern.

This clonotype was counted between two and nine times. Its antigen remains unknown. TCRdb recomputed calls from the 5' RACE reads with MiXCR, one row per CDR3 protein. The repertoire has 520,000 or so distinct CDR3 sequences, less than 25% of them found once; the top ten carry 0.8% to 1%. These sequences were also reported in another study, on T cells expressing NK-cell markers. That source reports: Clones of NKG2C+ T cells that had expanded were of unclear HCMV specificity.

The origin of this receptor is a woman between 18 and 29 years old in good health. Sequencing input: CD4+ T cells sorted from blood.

Here the CDR3 reads CASSLQQDEQYF. The CDR3 coding sequence is TGTGCCAGCAGCCTTCAACAGGACGAGCAGTACTTC. The genes are TRBV12-3 or TRBV12-4 and TRBJ2-7, with D maybe TRBD1 (5 bases). The CDR3 runs to 12 residues. V dropped 6 bases and J dropped 5 bases, with 11 bases sitting between them.